Listed below are T cell receptor beta chains from one sample, sequenced in a study of blood T cell repertoires in COVID-19. The table came from immunoSEQ multiplex PCR; TCRdb's copy has only in-frame clones and leaves some out. The top ten hold around 30% of the sample, which has about 48,000 clones, around nine tenths seen once. Sequencing was performed on peripheral blood. These TCRs come from a woman aged 80 or over with acute or convalescent COVID-19. The CDR3 runs from the conserved cysteine through the conserved F or W. The D gene is left open where the match is weak. Rows give clone size only sometimes, using once, few, many, or a class for an expanded clone.

d_gene	j_gene	abundance	v_gene	CDR3nt	CDR3aa
TRBD1	TRBJ1-5	.	TRBV19	TGTGCCAGTAGTGGCGACCGGGACAGAAGCAATCAGCCCCAGCATTTT	CASSGDRDRSNQPQHF
.	TRBJ1-5	once	TRBV24-1	TGTGCCACCAGTGCGGGGGTGGGTCAGCCCCAGCATTTT	CATSAGVGQPQHF
.	TRBJ2-2	once	TRBV11-3	TGTGCCAGCAGCTTCGTTAACACCGGGGAGCTGTTTTTT	CASSFVNTGELFF
TRBD1	TRBJ2-2	.	TRBV2	TGTGCCAGCAGGAGAGGGACAGGGTCCACCGGGGAGCTGTTTTTT	CASRRGTGSTGELFF
TRBD1	TRBJ1-6	.	TRBV19	TGTGCCAGTAACCTGGACAGGGCGGCTAATAATTCACCCCTCCACTTT	CASNLDRAANNSPLHF
TRBD1	TRBJ1-2	.	TRBV12-3/TRBV12-4	TGTGCCAGCAGTTTAAGGGACAGCTATGGCTACACCTTC	CASSLRDSYGYTF
TRBD2	TRBJ2-1	.	TRBV4-1	TGCGCCAGCAGCCAACGAGATCGGCCGGGACTAGCGGCCTACAATGAGCAGTTCTTC	CASSQRDRPGLAAYNEQFF
.	TRBJ1-1	.	TRBV25-1	TGTGCCAGCCAGCGGGGGGGGAACACTGAAGCTTTCTTT	CASQRGGNTEAFF
.	TRBJ2-1	once	TRBV5-1	TGCGCCAGCACCGTCCAGGGGGGCTCCTACAATGAGCAGTTCTTC	CASTVQGGSYNEQFF
.	TRBJ2-3	.	TRBV19	TGTGCCAGTAGGCCTAGCGTCACAGATACGCAGTATTTT	CASRPSVTDTQYF
.	TRBJ2-1	.	TRBV19	TGTGCCAGTAGTATGGGGGAGGAGACAGCCGGATACAATGAGCAGTTCTTC	CASSMGEETAGYNEQFF
.	TRBJ2-3	.	TRBV10-3	TGTGCCATCAGTGAGTCCCCAGACACAGATACGCAGTATTTT	CAISESPDTDTQYF
TRBD2	TRBJ2-5	.	TRBV7-8	TGTGCCAGCAGCTTAGTATCGGGGGGGGTTGAGACCCAGTACTTC	CASSLVSGGVETQYF